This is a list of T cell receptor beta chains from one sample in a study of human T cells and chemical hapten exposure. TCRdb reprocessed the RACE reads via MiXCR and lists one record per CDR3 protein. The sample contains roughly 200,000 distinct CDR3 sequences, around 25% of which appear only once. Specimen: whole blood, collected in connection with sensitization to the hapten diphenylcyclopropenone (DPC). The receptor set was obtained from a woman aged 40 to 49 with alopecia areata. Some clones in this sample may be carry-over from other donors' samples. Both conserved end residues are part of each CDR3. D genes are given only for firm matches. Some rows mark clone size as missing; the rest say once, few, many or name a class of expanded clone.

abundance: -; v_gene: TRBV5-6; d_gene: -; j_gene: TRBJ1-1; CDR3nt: TGTGCCAGCAGCTTGGCGCAGGGTGTGGGGATAAGTGAAGCTTTCTTT; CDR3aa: CASSLAQGVGISEAFF
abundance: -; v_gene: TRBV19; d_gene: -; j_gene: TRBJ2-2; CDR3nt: TGTGCCAGTAGTATAGATCGAGGGGGAGGGCCTCCCGGGGAGCTGTTTTTT; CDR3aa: CASSIDRGGGPPGELFF
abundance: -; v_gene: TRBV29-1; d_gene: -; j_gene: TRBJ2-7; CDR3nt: TGCAGCGTTGGCGGCGGGGTCAGCTCCTACGAGCAGTACTTC; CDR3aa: CSVGGGVSSYEQYF
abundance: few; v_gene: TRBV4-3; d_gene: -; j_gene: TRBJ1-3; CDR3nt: TGCGCCAGCAGCCAAGATTCGGCAGGGTATGGAAACACCATATATTTT; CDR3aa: CASSQDSAGYGNTIYF
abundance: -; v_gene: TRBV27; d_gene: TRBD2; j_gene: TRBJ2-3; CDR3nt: TGTGCCAACCCAACTGGGGGGGAGAAGCTACTAGATACGCAGTATTTT; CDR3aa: CANPTGGEKLLDTQYF
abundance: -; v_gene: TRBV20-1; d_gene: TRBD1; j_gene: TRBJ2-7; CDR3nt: TGCAGTGCAAACTACAGGGGGCTGGGCGAGCAGTACTTC; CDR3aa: CSANYRGLGEQYF
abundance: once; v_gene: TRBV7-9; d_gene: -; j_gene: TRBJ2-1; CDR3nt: TGTGCCAGCAGCTTAAACCTAATGGAGCAGTTCTTC; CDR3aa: CASSLNLMEQFF
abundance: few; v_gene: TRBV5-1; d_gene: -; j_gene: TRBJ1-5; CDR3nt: TGCGCCAGCAGCTTGGGGACGGAGAATCAGCCCCAGCATTTT; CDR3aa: CASSLGTENQPQHF
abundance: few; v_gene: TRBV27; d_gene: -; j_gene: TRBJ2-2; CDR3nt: TGTGCCAGCAGTTTTACCCTAGCGCACGGGGAGCTGTTTTTT; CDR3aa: CASSFTLAHGELFF
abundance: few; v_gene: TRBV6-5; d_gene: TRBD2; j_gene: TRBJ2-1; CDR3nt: TGTGCCAGCAGTCCCGAGACTAGCGGGGGAGGCAATGAGCAGTTCTTC; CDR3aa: CASSPETSGGGNEQFF
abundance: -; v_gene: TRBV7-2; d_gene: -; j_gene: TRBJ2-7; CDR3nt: TGTGCCAGCAGCTACGGAGCGACCTCCTACGAGCAGTACTTC; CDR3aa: CASSYGATSYEQYF
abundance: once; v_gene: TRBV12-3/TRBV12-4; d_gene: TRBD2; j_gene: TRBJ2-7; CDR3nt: TGTGCCAGCAAGTTGAGCGGGGTCGGCGAGCAGTACTTC; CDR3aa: CASKLSGVGEQYF
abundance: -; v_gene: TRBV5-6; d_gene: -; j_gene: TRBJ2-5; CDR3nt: TGTGCCAGCAGCTTGATAGGCCGAGAGACCCAGTACTTC; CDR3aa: CASSLIGRETQYF
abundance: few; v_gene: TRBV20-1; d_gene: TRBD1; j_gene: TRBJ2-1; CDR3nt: TGCAGTGCGAAAAGGACAGGGGGTATCTACAATGAGCAGTTCTTC; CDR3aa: CSAKRTGGIYNEQFF
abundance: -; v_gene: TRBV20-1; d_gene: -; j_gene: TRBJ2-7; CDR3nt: TGCAGTGCTAGGAGACAGGCGGCCTACGAGCAGTACTTC; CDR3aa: CSARRQAAYEQYF
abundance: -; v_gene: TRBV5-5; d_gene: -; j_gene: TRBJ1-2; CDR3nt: TGTGCCAGCAGCTTTGGACCAGGGAAGGACTATGGCTACACCTTC; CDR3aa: CASSFGPGKDYGYTF
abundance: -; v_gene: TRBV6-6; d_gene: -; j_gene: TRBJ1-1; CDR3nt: TGTGCCAGCAGTTGGGGGGCAGTGAACACTGAAGCTTTCTTT; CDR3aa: CASSWGAVNTEAFF
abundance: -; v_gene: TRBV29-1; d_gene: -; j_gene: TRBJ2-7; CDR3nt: TGCAGCGTTGCCACGGAGGTAAGATCCGAGCAGTACTTC; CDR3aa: CSVATEVRSEQYF
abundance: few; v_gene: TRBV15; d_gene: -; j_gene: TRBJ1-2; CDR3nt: TGTGCCACCAGCAGAGAGGGTACGGGTTACACCTTTAACTATGGCTACACCTTC; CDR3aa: CATSREGTGYTFNYGYTF
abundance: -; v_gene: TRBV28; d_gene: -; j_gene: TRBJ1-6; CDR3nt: TGTGCCAGCAGGGAAGGACGCCTGGCGAATTCACCCCTCCACTTT; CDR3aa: CASREGRLANSPLHF
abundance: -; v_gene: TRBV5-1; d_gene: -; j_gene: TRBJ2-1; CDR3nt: TGCGCCAGCAGCGTCCAACCCCAGGGTTTAAATGAGCAGTTCTTC; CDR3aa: CASSVQPQGLNEQFF
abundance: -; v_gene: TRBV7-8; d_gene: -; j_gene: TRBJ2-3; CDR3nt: TGTGCCAGCAGCAGGGACCAGGGCACAGATACGCAGTATTTT; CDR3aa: CASSRDQGTDTQYF
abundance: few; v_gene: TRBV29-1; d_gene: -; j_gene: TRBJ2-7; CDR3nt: TGCAGCGGGCAGGGACGTTTCTCCTACGAGCAGTACTTC; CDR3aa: CSGQGRFSYEQYF